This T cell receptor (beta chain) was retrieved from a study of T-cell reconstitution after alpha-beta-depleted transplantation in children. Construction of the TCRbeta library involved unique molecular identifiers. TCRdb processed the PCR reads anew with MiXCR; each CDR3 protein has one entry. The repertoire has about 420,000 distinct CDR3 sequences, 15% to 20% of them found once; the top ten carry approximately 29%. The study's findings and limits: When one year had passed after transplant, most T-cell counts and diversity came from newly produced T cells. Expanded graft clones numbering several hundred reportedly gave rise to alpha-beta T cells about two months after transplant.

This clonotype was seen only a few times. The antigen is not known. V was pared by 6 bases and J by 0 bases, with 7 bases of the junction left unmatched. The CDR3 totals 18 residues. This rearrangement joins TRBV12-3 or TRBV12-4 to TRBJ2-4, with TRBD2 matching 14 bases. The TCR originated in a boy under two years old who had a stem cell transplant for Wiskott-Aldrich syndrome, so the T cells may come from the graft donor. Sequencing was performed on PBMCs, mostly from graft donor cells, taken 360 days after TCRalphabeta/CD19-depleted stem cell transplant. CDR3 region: CASRPGLAGVLAKNIQYF. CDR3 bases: TGTGCCAGCAGACCGGGACTAGCGGGGGTCTTAGCCAAAAACATTCAGTACTTC.